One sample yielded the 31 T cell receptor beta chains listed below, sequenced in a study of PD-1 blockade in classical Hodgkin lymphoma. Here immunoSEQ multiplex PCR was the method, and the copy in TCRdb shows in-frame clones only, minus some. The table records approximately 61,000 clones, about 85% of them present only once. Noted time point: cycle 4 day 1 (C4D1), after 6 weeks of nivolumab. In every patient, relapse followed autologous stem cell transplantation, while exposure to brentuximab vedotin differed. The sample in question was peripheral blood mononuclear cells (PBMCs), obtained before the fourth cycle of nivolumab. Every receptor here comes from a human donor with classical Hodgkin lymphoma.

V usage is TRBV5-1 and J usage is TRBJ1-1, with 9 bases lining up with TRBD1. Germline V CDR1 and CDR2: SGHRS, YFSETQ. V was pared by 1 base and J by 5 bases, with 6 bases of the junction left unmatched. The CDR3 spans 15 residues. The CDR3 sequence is CASSLYVTGGTEAFF. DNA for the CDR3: TGCGCCAGCAGCTTGTACGTGACAGGGGGGACTGAAGCTTTCTTT.

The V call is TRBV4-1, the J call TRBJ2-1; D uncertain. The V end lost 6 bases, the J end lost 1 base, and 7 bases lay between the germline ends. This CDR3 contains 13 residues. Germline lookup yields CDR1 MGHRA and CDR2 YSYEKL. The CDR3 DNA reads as TGCGCCAGCAGTGTACAGTCCTACAATGAGCAGTTCTTC. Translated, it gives CASSVQSYNEQFF.

The CDR3 here is CASSPRGTLLQETQYF. CDR3 DNA: TGTGCCAGCAGCCCACGCGGGACACTATTACAAGAGACCCAGTACTTC. The V gene is TRBV5-8, the J gene TRBJ2-5; D might be TRBD1 or TRBD2, each matching 6 bases. V was cut by 4 bases and J by 2 bases, with 18 bases left in between. The CDR3 extends over 16 amino acids. CDR1 and CDR2 (germline): SGHTS, YDEGEE.

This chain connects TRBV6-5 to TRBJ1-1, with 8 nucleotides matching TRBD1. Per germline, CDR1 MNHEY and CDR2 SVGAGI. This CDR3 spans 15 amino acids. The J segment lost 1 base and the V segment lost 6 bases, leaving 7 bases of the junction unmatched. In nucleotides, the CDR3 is TGTGCCAGCAGCCGCCGTCAGGGGGCGAACACTGAAGCTTTCTTT. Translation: CASSRRQGANTEAFF.

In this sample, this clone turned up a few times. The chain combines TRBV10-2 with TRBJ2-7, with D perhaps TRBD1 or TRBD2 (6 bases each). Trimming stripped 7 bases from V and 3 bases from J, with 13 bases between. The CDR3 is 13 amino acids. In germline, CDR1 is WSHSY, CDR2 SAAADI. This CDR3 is CASTRGDHYEQYF. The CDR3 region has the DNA TGCGCCAGCACTAGGGGGGATCACTACGAGCAGTACTTC.

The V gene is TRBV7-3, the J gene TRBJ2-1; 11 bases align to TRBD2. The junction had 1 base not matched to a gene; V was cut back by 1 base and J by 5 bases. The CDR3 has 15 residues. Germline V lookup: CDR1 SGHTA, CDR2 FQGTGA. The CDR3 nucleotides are TGTGCCAGCAGCTTAAGACTAGCGGGGCACAATGAGCAGTTCTTC. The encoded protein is CASSLRLAGHNEQFF.

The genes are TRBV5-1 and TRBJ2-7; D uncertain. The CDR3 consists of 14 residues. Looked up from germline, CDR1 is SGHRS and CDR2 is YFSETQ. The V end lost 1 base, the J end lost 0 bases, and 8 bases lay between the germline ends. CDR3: CASSLTPSSYEQYF. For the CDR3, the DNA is TGCGCCAGCAGCTTGACCCCTTCCTCCTACGAGCAGTACTTC.

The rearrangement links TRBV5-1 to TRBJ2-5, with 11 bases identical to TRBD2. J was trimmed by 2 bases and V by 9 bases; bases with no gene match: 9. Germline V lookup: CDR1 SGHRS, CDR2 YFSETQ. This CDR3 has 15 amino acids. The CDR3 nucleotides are TGCGCCACCACACGGGGGACTAGCGGACAAGAGACCCAGTACTTC. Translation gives CATTRGTSGQETQYF.

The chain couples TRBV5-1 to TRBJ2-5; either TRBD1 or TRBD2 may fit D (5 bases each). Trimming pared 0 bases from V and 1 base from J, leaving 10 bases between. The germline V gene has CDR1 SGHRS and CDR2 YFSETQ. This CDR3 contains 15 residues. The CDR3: CASSLGDGSQETQYF. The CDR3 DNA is TGCGCCAGCAGCTTGGGGGACGGATCCCAAGAGACCCAGTACTTC.

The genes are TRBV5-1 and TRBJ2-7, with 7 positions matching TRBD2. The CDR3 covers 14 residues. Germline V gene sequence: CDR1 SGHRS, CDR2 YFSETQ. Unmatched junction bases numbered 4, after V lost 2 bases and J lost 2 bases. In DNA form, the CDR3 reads TGCGCCAGCAGCTTACAGCGGGGCCCCTACGAGCAGTACTTC. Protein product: CASSLQRGPYEQYF.

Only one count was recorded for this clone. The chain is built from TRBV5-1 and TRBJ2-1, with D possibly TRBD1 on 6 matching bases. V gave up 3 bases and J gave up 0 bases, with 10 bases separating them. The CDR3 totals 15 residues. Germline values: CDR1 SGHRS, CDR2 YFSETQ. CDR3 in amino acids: CASSSTGSSYNEQFF. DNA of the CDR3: TGCGCCAGCAGCTCAACAGGGAGCTCCTACAATGAGCAGTTCTTC. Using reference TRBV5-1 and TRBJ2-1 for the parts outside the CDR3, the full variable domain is KAGVTQTPRYLIKTRGQQVTLSCSPISGHRSVSWYQQTPGQGLQFLFEYFSETQRNKGNFPGRFSGRQFSNSRSEMNVSTLELGDSALYLCASSSTGSSYNEQFFGPGTRLTVL.

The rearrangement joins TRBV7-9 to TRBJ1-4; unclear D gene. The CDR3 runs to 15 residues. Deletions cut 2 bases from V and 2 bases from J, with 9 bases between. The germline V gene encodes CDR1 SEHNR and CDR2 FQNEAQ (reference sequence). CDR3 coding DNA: TGTGCCAGCAGCTTAAGCCCAGTGACTAATGAAAAACTGTTTTTT. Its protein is CASSLSPVTNEKLFF.

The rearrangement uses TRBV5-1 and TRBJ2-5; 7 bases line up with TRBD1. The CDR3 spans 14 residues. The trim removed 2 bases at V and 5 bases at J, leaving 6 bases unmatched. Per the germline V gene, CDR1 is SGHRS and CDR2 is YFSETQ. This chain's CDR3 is CASSFDREYETQYF. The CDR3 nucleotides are TGCGCCAGCAGCTTCGACAGGGAATACGAGACCCAGTACTTC.

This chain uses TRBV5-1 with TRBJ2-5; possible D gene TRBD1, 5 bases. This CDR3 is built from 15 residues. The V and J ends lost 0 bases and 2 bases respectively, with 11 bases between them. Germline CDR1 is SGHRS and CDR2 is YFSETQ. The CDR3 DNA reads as TGCGCCAGCAGCTTGGAGGGGATAGTACAAGAGACCCAGTACTTC. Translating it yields CASSLEGIVQETQYF.

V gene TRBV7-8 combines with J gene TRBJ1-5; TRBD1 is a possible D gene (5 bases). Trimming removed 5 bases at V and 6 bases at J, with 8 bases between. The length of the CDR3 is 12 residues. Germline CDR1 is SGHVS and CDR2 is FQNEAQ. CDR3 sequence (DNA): TGTGCCAGCAGCCCCGGGGGTCAGCCCCAGCATTTT. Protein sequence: CASSPGGQPQHF.

CDR3 sequence: CASSQVLAGRYNEQFF. The CDR3 DNA reads TGCGCCAGCAGCCAAGTGCTAGCGGGAAGATACAATGAGCAGTTCTTC. The V gene is TRBV4-1, the J gene TRBJ2-1, with 9 bases lining up with TRBD2. V lost 1 base and J lost 4; bases outside the gene matches: 5. Germline V CDR1 and CDR2: MGHRA, YSYEKL. The length of the CDR3 is 16 residues.

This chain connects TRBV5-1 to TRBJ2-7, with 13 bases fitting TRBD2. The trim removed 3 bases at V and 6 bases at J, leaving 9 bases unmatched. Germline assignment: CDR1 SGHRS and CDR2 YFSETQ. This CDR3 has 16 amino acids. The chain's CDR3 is CASSSLGLAGLGEQYF. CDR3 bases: TGCGCCAGCAGCTCACTGGGACTAGCGGGGTTGGGCGAGCAGTACTTC.

The CDR3 nucleotides are TGTGCCAGCAGCTTAGAAGGGCATGGAAACACCATATATTTT. Protein product: CASSLEGHGNTIYF. The chain employs TRBV7-8 and TRBJ1-3; D is unclear. The CDR3 spans 14 residues. CDR1 is SGHVS and CDR2 is FQNEAQ in the germline V gene. V lost 1 base and J lost 3, with 7 bases in between.

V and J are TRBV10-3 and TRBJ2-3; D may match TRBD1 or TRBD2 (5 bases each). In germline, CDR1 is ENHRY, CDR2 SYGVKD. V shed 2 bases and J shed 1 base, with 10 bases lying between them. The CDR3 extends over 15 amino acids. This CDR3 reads CAISERQGGTDTQYF. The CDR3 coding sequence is TGTGCCATCAGTGAGCGGCAGGGAGGCACAGATACGCAGTATTTT.

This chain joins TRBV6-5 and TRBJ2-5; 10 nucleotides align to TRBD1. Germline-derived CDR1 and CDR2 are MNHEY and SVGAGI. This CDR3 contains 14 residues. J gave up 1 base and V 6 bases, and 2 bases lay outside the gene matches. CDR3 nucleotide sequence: TGTGCCAGCAGGAGGACAGGGGGCCAAGAGACCCAGTACTTC. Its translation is CASRRTGGQETQYF.

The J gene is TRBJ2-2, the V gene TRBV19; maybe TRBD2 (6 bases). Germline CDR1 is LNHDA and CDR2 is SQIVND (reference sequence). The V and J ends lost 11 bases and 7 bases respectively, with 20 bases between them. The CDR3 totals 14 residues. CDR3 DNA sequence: TGTGCCTGCCTAGCGCTAGGGTCCGGCGGGGAGCTGTTTTTT. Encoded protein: CACLALGSGGELFF.

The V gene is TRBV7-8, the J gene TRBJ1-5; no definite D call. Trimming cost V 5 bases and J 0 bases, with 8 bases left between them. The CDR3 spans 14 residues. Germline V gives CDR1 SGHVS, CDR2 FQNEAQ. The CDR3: CASSRTDSNQPQHF. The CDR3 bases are TGTGCCAGCAGCAGGACGGATAGCAATCAGCCCCAGCATTTT.

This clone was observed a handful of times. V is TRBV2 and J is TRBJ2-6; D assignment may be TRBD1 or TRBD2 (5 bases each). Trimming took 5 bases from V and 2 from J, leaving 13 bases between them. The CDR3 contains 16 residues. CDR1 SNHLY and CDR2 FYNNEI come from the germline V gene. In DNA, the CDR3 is TGTGCCAGCAGTACCCGGTCGGGGCCTGGGGCCAACGTCCTGACTTTC. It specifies CASSTRSGPGANVLTF.

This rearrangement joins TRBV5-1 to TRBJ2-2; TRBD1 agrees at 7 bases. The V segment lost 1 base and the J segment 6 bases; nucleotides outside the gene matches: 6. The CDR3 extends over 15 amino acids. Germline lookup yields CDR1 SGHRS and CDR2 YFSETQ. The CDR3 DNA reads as TGCGCCAGCAGCTTGTTTCAGGGGGTGGCCGGGGAGCTGTTTTTT. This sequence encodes CASSLFQGVAGELFF.

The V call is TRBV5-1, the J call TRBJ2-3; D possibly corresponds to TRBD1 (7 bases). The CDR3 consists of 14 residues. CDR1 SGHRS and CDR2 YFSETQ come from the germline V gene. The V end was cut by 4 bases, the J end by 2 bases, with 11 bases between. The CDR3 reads CASSPRGDTDTQYF. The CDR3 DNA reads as TGCGCCAGCAGCCCCAGGGGGGACACAGATACGCAGTATTTT.

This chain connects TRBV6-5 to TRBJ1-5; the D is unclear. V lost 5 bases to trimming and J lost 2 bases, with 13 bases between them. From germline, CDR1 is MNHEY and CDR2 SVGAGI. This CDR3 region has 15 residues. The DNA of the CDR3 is TGTGCCAGCAGTCAGCAAAGAATCGGCAATCAGCCCCAGCATTTT. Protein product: CASSQQRIGNQPQHF.

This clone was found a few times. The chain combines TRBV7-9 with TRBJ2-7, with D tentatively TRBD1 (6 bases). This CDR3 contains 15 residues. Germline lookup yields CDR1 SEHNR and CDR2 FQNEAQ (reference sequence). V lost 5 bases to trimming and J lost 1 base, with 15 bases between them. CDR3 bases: TGTGCCAGCAGCCGTCTGGGTGACAGGTCCTACGAGCAGTACTTC. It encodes CASSRLGDRSYEQYF.

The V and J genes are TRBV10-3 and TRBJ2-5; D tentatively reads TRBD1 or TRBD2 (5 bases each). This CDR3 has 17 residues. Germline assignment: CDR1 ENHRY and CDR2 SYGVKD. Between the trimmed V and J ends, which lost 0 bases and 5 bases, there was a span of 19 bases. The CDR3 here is CAISESGTTIPKETQYF. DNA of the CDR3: TGTGCCATCAGTGAGTCTGGGACCACCATCCCGAAGGAGACCCAGTACTTC.

The CDR3 bases are TGTGCCAGCAGGCCGACAGGGTTGGAGAATCAGCCCCAGCATTTT. Protein: CASRPTGLENQPQHF. The chain recombines TRBV6-6 with TRBJ1-5; 7 nucleotides line up with TRBD1. The V and J ends lost 6 bases and 4 bases, in that order; junction bases with no gene match: 9. CDR1 is MNHNY and CDR2 is SVGAGI in the germline V gene (reference sequence). The CDR3 length is 15 residues.

Here the CDR3 reads CASSPRAAANTGELFF. In DNA, the CDR3 is TGTGCCAGCAGCCCCCGGGCTGCGGCGAACACCGGGGAGCTGTTTTTT. The chain links TRBV11-3 to TRBJ2-2; D gene ambiguous. The CDR3 spans 16 residues. In germline, CDR1 is SGHNT, CDR2 YENEEA. V lost 5 bases and J 0 bases, leaving 13 bases between the germline ends.

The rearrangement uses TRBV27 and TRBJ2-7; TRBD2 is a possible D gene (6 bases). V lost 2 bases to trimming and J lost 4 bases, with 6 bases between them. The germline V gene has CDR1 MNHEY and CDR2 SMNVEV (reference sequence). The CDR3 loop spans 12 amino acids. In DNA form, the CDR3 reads TGTGCCAGCAGTTTAGCGGGATACGAGCAGTACTTC. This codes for CASSLAGYEQYF.